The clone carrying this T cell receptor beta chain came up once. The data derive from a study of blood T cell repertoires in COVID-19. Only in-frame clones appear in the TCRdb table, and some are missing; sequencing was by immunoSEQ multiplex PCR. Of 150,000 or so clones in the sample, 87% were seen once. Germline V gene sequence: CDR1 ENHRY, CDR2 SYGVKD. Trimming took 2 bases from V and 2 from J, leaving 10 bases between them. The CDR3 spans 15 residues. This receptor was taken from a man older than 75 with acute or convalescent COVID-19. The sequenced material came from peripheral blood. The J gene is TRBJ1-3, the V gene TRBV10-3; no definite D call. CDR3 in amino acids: CAISEDSVPGNTIYF. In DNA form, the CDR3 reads TGTGCCATCAGTGAGGATTCAGTACCTGGAAACACCATATATTTT.